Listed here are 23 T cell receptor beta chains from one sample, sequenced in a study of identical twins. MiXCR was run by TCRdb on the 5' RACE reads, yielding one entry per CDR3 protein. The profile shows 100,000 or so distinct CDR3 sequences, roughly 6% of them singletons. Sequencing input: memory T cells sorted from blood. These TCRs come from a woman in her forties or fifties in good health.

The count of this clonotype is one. The CDR3 protein is CASARIAGAENEQFF. The CDR3 DNA follows: TGTGCCAGCGCACGAATAGCGGGAGCGGAAAATGAGCAGTTCTTC. The chain employs TRBV7-2 and TRBJ2-1, with 9 bases identical to TRBD2. The trim removed 8 bases at V and 7 bases at J, leaving 12 bases unmatched. Germline CDR1 is SGHTA and CDR2 is FQGNSA. The CDR3 length is 15 residues.

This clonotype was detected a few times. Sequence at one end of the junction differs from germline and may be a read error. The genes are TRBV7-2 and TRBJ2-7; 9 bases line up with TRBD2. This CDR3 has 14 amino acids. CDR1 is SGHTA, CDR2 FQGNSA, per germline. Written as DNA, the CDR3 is TGTGCCAGCAGCGTAGCGGGGGCCCTGGGGGAGCAGTACTTC. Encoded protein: CASSVAGALGEQYF.

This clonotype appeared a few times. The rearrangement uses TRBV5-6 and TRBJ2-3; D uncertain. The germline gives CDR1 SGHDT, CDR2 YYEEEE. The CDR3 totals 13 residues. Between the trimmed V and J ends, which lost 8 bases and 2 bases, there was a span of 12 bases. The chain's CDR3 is CASAAGTTDTQYF. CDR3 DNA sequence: TGTGCCAGTGCCGCAGGCACCACAGATACGCAGTATTTT.

DNA of the CDR3: TGTGCCAGCAGCTTGGATGTAACCACCTACGAGCAGTACTTC. Residues: CASSLDVTTYEQYF. The gene calls are TRBV5-5 and TRBJ2-7; D uncertain. The germline gives CDR1 SGHKS, CDR2 YYEKEE (reference sequence). The ends were cut back, 0 bases at V and 2 bases at J, with 9 bases in the middle. The CDR3 length is 14 residues. Supplemented by reference TRBV5-5 and TRBJ2-7, the full variable domain reads DAGVTQSPTHLIKTRGQQVTLRCSPISGHKSVSWYQQVLGQGPQFIFQYYEKEERGRGNFPDRFSARQFPNYSSELNVNALLLGDSALYLCASSLDVTTYEQYFGPGTRLTVT.

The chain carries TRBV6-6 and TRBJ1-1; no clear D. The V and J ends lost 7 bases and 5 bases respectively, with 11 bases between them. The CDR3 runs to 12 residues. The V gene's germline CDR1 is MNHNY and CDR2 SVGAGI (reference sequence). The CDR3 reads CASKEGGTEAFF. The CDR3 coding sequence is TGTGCCAGCAAGGAGGGAGGGACTGAAGCTTTCTTT.

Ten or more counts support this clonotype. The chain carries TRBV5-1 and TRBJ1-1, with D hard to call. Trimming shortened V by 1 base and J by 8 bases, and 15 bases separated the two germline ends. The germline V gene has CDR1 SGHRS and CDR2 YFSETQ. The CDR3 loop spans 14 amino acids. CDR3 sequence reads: CASSLNPAIDEAFF. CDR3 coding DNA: TGCGCCAGCAGCTTGAACCCAGCAATAGACGAAGCTTTCTTT.

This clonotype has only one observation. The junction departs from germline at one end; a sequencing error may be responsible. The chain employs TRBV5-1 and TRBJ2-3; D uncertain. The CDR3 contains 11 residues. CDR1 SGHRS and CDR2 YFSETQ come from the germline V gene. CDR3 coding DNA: TGCGCCTGCAGCTCCACAGATACGCAGTATTTT. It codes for CACSSTDTQYF.

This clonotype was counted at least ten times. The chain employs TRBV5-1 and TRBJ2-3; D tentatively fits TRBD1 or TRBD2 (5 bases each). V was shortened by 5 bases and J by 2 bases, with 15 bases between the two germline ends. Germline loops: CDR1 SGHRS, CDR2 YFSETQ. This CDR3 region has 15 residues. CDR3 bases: TGCGCCAGCAGTGTAGGGGAGTCGTCCACAGATACGCAGTATTTT. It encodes CASSVGESSTDTQYF. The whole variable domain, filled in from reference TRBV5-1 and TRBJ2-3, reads KAGVTQTPRYLIKTRGQQVTLSCSPISGHRSVSWYQQTPGQGLQFLFEYFSETQRNKGNFPGRFSGRQFSNSRSEMNVSTLELGDSALYLCASSVGESSTDTQYFGPGTRLTVL.

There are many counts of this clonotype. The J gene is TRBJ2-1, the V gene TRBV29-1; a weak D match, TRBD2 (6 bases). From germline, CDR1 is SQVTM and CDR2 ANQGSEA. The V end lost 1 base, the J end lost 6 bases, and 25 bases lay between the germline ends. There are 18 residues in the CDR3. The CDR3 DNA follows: TGCAGCGTTGAAGCCCCCCCTGGCAGGAGGAGGGTTGGCAATGAGCAGTTCTTC. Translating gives CSVEAPPGRRRVGNEQFF.

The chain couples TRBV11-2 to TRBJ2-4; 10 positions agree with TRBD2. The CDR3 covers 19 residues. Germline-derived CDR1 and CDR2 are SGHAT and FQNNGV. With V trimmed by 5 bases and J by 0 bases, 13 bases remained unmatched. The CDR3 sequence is CASSGQGLAEQLAKNIQYF. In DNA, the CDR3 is TGTGCCAGCAGCGGTCAAGGACTAGCGGAACAACTAGCCAAAAACATTCAGTACTTC. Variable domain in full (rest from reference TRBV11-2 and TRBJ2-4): EAGVAQSPRYKIIEKRQSVAFWCNPISGHATLYWYQQILGQGPKLLIQFQNNGVVDDSQLPKDRFSAERLKGVDSTLKIQPAKLEDSAVYLCASSGQGLAEQLAKNIQYFGAGTRLSVL.

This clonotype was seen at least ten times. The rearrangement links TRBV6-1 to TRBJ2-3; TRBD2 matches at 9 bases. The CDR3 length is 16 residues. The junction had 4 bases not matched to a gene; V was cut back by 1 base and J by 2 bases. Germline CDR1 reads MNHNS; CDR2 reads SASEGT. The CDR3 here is CASSEEVAGATDTQYF. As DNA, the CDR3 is TGTGCCAGCAGTGAAGAGGTAGCGGGGGCCACAGATACGCAGTATTTT.

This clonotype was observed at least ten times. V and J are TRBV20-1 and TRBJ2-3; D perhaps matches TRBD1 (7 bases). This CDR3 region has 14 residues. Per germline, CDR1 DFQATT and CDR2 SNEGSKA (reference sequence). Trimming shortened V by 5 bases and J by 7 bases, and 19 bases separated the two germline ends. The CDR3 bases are TGCAGTGCTGGGGGCAGGGGGGTTGGGAATACGCAGTATTTT. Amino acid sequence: CSAGGRGVGNTQYF.

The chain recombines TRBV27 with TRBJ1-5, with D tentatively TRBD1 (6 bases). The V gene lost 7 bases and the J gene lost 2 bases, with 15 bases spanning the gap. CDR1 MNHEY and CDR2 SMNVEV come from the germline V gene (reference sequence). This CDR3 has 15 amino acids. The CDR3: CASTQTGSGNQPQHF. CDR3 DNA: TGTGCCAGCACCCAGACAGGATCGGGCAATCAGCCCCAGCATTTT.

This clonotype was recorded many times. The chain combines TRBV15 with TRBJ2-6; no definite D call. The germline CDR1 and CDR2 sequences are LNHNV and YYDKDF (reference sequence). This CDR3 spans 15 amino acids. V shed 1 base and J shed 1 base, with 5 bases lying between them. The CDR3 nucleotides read TGTGCCACCAGCAGAGGACAATCTGGGGCCAACGTCCTGACTTTC. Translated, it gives CATSRGQSGANVLTF.

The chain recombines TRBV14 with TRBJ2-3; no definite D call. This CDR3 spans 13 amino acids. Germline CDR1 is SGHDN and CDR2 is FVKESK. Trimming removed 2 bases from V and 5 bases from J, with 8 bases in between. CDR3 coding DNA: TGTGCCAGCAGCCAATTTATCGGAGATACGCAGTATTTT. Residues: CASSQFIGDTQYF. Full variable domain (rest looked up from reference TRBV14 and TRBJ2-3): EAGVTQFPSHSVIEKGQTVTLRCDPISGHDNLYWYRRVMGKEIKFLLHFVKESKQDESGMPNNRFLAERTGGTYSTLKVQPAELEDSGVYFCASSQFIGDTQYFGPGTRLTVL.

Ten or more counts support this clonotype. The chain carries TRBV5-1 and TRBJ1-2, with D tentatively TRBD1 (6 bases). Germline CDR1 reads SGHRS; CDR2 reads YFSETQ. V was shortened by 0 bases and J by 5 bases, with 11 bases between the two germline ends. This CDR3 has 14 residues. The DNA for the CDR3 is TGCGCCAGCAGCTTGGTACAGGGCGGATATGGCTACACCTTC. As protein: CASSLVQGGYGYTF.

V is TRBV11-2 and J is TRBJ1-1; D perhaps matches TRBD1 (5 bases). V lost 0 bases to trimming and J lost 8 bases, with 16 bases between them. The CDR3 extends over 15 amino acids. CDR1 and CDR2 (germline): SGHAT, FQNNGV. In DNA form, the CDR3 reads TGTGCCAGCAGCTTAGATGGGACCGCGTACATAGAAGCTTTCTTT. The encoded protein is CASSLDGTAYIEAFF.

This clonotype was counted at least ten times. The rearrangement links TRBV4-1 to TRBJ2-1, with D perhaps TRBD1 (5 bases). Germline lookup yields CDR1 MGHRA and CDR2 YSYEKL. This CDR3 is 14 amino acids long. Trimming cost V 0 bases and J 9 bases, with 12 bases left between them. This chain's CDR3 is CASSQDNPGSEQFF. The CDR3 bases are TGCGCCAGCAGCCAAGATAACCCAGGGTCTGAGCAGTTCTTC.

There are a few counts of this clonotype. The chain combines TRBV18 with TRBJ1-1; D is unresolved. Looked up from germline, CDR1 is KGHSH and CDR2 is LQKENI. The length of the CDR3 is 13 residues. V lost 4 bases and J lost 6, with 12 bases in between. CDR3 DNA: TGTGCCAGCTCACGATCGGGAGGCGCTGAAGCTTTCTTT. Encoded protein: CASSRSGGAEAFF. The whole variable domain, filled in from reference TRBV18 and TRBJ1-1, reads NAGVMQNPRHLVRRRGQEARLRCSPMKGHSHVYWYRQLPEEGLKFMVYLQKENIIDESGMPKERFSAEFPKEGPSILRIQQVVRGDSAAYFCASSRSGGAEAFFGQGTRLTVV.

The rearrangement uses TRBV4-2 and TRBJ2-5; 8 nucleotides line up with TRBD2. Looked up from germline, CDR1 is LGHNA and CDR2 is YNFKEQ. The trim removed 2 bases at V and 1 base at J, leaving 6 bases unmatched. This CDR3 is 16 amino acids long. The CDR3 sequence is CASSQKGAGAQETQYF. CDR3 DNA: TGTGCCAGCAGCCAAAAGGGAGCGGGGGCCCAAGAGACCCAGTACTTC.

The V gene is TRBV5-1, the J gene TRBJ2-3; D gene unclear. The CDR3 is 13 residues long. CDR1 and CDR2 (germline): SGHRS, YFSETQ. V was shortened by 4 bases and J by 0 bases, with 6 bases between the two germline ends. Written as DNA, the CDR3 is TGCGCCAGCAGCCCGACTAGCACAGATACGCAGTATTTT. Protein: CASSPTSTDTQYF.

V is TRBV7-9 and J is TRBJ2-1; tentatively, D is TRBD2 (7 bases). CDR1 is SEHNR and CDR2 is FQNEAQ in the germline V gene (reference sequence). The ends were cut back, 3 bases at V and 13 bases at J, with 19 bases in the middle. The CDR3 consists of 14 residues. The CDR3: CASSFGEGEITQFF. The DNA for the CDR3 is TGTGCCAGCAGCTTTGGGGAGGGGGAGATCACCCAGTTCTTC.

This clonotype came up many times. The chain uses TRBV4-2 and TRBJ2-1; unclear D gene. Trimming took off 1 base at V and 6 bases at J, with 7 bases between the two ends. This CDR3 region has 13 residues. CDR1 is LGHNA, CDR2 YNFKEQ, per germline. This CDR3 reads CASSQVGPNEQFF. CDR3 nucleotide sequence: TGTGCCAGCAGCCAAGTTGGGCCCAATGAGCAGTTCTTC.